Included here is one T cell receptor beta chain sequence, with context. Its target is unknown. This sample stems from a study of cytomegalovirus exposure and HLA in healthy donors. Study overall: Early released data had 65 million to 100 million unique TCRs, all coming from HLA-typed donors. The study's findings and limits: The HLA-A and HLA-B alleles of most subjects were reportedly predicted accurately from TCR beta sequences.

Primers for the PCR totalled 60 Vbeta and 13 Jbeta. Profiled with immunoSEQ multiplex PCR; TCRdb holds only in-frame clones, not every one. The sample holds over 60,000 clones, about 77% seen once. This sequence was found in a woman in her twenties or thirties in good health and CMV-seronegative. The sequenced material came from PBMCs.

CDR3 sequence: CASSSGGNTDTQYF. The CDR3, as DNA: TGTGCCAGCAGTTCAGGGGGAAACACAGATACGCAGTATTTT. The V call is TRBV2, the J call TRBJ2-3, with 7 nucleotides matching TRBD1. V gave up 5 bases and J gave up 2 bases; unmatched junction bases: 4. CDR3 length: 14 residues. Germline V gives CDR1 SNHLY, CDR2 FYNNEI.